The 24 T cell receptor beta chains presented below share a single source sample, sequenced in a study of cytomegalovirus exposure and HLA in healthy donors. The primer mix had 60 Vbeta and 13 Jbeta primers. Clones were read by immunoSEQ multiplex PCR, and TCRdb kept only the in-frame ones, dropping some. Of 110,000 to 150,000 clones listed, about three quarters are singletons. The sample was PBMCs. These receptors came from a male donor in good health and CMV-seronegative.

The chain is built from TRBV19 and TRBJ1-5; 7 nucleotides align to TRBD1. The CDR3 sequence is 16 residues long. Trimming at V came to 3 bases and at J to 2 bases, leaving 7 bases not matched to a gene. Germline V gene lookup returns CDR1 LNHDA and CDR2 SQIVND (reference sequence). CDR3 amino acids: CASSMRGPTGNQPQHF. As DNA, the CDR3 is TGTGCCAGTAGTATGAGGGGGCCCACTGGCAATCAGCCCCAGCATTTT.

With regard to this clone: Other DNA sequences within the sample encode an identical CDR3. This sequence joins TRBV7-2 and TRBJ2-5; tentatively, D is TRBD2 (6 bases). Trimming took off 0 bases at V and 5 bases at J, with 10 bases between the two ends. This CDR3 spans 14 amino acids. The germline CDR1 and CDR2 sequences are SGHTA and FQGNSA. This CDR3 reads CASSLAGRGETQYF. The CDR3 DNA is TGTGCCAGCAGCTTAGCGGGACGGGGGGAGACCCAGTACTTC. The full variable domain, completed using reference TRBV7-2 and TRBJ2-5, is GAGVSQSPSNKVTEKGKDVELRCDPISGHTALYWYRQSLGQGLEFLIYFQGNSAPDKSGLPSDRFSAERTGGSVSTLTIQRTQQEDSAVYLCASSLAGRGETQYFGPGTRLLVL.

The chain links TRBV7-9 to TRBJ1-5, with 12 positions matching TRBD1. CDR3 length equals 16 residues. After removal of 0 bases from V and 6 bases from J, the junction contained 3 bases not matched to a gene. Germline V gene sequence: CDR1 SEHNR, CDR2 FQNEAQ (reference sequence). This CDR3 is CASSLAGTGGVQPQHF. CDR3 DNA: TGTGCCAGCAGCTTAGCAGGGACAGGGGGCGTTCAGCCCCAGCATTTT.

This clone has only a few counts. The V call is TRBV5-1, the J call TRBJ1-4, with TRBD1 matching over 8 bases. The CDR3 covers 16 residues. J lost 11 bases, V lost 0 bases, and 12 bases had no gene match. Germline V gene lookup returns CDR1 SGHRS and CDR2 YFSETQ. The CDR3 DNA sequence: TGCGCCAGCAGCTTGGGGCCAGGGGGCCCTAGAGAGAAACTGTTTTTT. As protein: CASSLGPGGPREKLFF.

The V gene is TRBV5-8, the J gene TRBJ2-1; weak D call: TRBD2 (5 bases). Germline V gene sequence: CDR1 SGHTS, CDR2 YDEGEE. Trimming shortened V by 0 bases and J by 1 base, and 8 bases separated the two germline ends. The CDR3 consists of 15 residues. The DNA of the CDR3 is TGTGCCAGCAGCTTGGGCGGGCTGTCCTACAATGAGCAGTTCTTC. This gives the protein CASSLGGLSYNEQFF.

The V call is TRBV28, the J call TRBJ1-1; tentative D call: TRBD1 (6 bases). V lost 6 bases, J lost 2 bases, and 7 bases lay in between. The CDR3 length is 12 residues. Per the germline V gene, CDR1 is MDHEN and CDR2 is SYDVKM. CDR3 sequence (DNA): TGTGCCAGCAGGGGGGCCAACACTGAAGCTTTCTTT. Its translation is CASRGANTEAFF.

The gene calls are TRBV9 and TRBJ1-1; no reliable D call. Germline V gives CDR1 SGDLS, CDR2 YYNGEE. CDR3 length: 12 amino acids. The V gene lost 2 bases and the J gene lost 6 bases, with 8 bases spanning the gap. The CDR3 DNA is TGTGCCAGCAGCGTTGAAGGAGCTGAAGCTTTCTTT. Amino acids: CASSVEGAEAFF.

The V and J genes are TRBV5-6 and TRBJ2-2; weak D call: TRBD1 (6 bases). Trimming took 5 bases from V and 1 from J, leaving 12 bases between them. The germline V gene encodes CDR1 SGHDT and CDR2 YYEEEE. The CDR3 sequence is 15 residues long. CDR3 DNA: TGTGCCAGCAGTTTGTGGGGGCTGAACACCGGGGAGCTGTTTTTT. Protein sequence: CASSLWGLNTGELFF.

This clone was seen only once. V usage is TRBV5-4 and J usage is TRBJ1-2; perhaps TRBD1 as D (5 bases). With 3 bases removed from V and 11 bases from J, the gap between germline ends came to 17 bases. Germline loops: CDR1 SGHNT, CDR2 YYREEE (reference sequence). There are 13 residues in the CDR3. In DNA, the CDR3 is TGTGCCAGCAGCTCGGCGACAGACTGGGTGTACACCTTC. Translating gives CASSSATDWVYTF. Full variable domain (outside the CDR3, taken from reference TRBV5-4 and TRBJ1-2): ETGVTQSPTHLIKTRGQQVTLRCSSQSGHNTVSWYQQALGQGPQFIFQYYREEENGRGNFPPRFSGLQFPNYSSELNVNALELDDSALYLCASSSATDWVYTFGSGTRLTVV.

The chain carries TRBV11-2 and TRBJ1-1, with TRBD1 as a possible D gene (6 bases). Germline CDR1 SGHAT, CDR2 FQNNGV. The V end lost 10 bases, the J end lost 0 bases, and 12 bases lay between the germline ends. This CDR3 has 13 residues. The CDR3 DNA is TGTGCCACCGGGGGGCTCATGAACACTGAAGCTTTCTTT. Protein sequence: CATGGLMNTEAFF.

This chain joins TRBV5-6 and TRBJ2-7, with D uncertain. This CDR3 region has 11 residues. V lost 2 bases and J lost 6, with 6 bases in between. The V gene's germline CDR1 is SGHDT and CDR2 YYEEEE. CDR3 loop: CASSFGGEQYF. In DNA, the CDR3 is TGTGCCAGCAGCTTCGGCGGCGAGCAGTACTTC.

The gene calls are TRBV19 and TRBJ2-1; TRBD2 aligns across 12 bases. J gave up 4 bases and V 5 bases, and 6 bases lay outside the gene matches. Germline V gene sequence: CDR1 LNHDA, CDR2 SQIVND (reference sequence). This CDR3 comprises 16 residues. The CDR3 DNA reads as TGTGCCAGTAGTGGGCTAGCGGGAGGGCCGTACAATGAGCAGTTCTTC. Protein product: CASSGLAGGPYNEQFF. The full variable domain, with the rest looked up from reference TRBV19 and TRBJ2-1, is DGGITQSPKYLFRKEGQNVTLSCEQNLNHDAMYWYRQDPGQGLRLIYYSQIVNDFQKGDIAEGYSVSREKKESFPLTVTSAQKNPTAFYLCASSGLAGGPYNEQFFGPGTRLTVL.

This chain links TRBV7-9 with TRBJ2-1, with 14 bases aligning to TRBD2. V was clipped by 5 bases and J by 9 bases; unmatched bases: 9. The V gene's germline CDR1 is SEHNR and CDR2 FQNEAQ (reference sequence). CDR3 size: 16 residues. The CDR3 reads CASSPVGTSGSGEQFF. DNA for the CDR3: TGTGCCAGCAGCCCCGTAGGGACTAGCGGGAGTGGTGAGCAGTTCTTC. Complete variable domain (other parts from reference TRBV7-9 and TRBJ2-1): DTGVSQNPRHKITKRGQNVTFRCDPISEHNRLYWYRQTLGQGPEFLTYFQNEAQLEKSRLLSDRFSAERPKGSFSTLEIQRTEQGDSAMYLCASSPVGTSGSGEQFFGPGTRLTVL.

This clone was observed once. V is TRBV9 and J is TRBJ2-7; no clear D gene. V was cut by 0 bases and J by 6 bases, with 16 bases left in between. Germline loops: CDR1 SGDLS, CDR2 YYNGEE. This CDR3 is 15 amino acids long. This chain's CDR3 is CASSVEPTGSGEQYF. CDR3 sequence (DNA): TGTGCCAGCAGCGTAGAACCCACGGGTTCCGGCGAGCAGTACTTC.

V and J are TRBV18 and TRBJ1-6; TRBD1 is a possible D gene (6 bases). CDR3 length: 18 amino acids. CDR1 is KGHSH and CDR2 is LQKENI in the germline V gene. The V and J ends lost 3 bases and 0 bases respectively, with 15 bases between them. The CDR3 here is CASSPSGLRGSYNSPLHF. The DNA for the CDR3 is TGTGCCAGCTCACCCTCAGGCCTCAGGGGCTCCTATAATTCACCCCTCCACTTT.

This chain joins TRBV6-6 and TRBJ1-6; D might be TRBD1 (6 bases). Deletions cut 5 bases from V and 2 bases from J, with 7 bases between. The CDR3 extends over 14 amino acids. CDR1 is MNHNY and CDR2 is SVGAGI in the germline V gene (reference sequence). CDR3: CASSRQAYNSPLHF. Here the CDR3 DNA reads TGTGCCAGCAGTCGACAGGCCTATAATTCACCCCTCCACTTT.

This chain uses TRBV9 with TRBJ2-5; TRBD1 is a possible D gene (7 bases). The ends were cut back, 6 bases at V and 5 bases at J, with 14 bases in the middle. CDR1 is SGDLS and CDR2 is YYNGEE in the germline V gene. This CDR3 is built from 13 residues. CDR3 sequence (DNA): TGTGCCAGCACCAGGGGGGCCACGGAGACCCAGTACTTC. This codes for CASTRGATETQYF.

This clone showed up just once. The junction and the germline gene differ at one end; a read error may be behind it. V and J are TRBV7-9 and TRBJ2-7; TRBD1 agrees at 8 bases. The CDR3 covers 19 residues. CDR1 is SEHNR, CDR2 FQNEAQ, per germline (reference sequence). In nucleotides, the CDR3 is TGTTCCAGCAGCCGCCCCGGACAGGGAACACTCCGTTCGTCCTACGAGCAGTACTTC. This codes for CSSSRPGQGTLRSSYEQYF.

The V and J genes are TRBV7-9 and TRBJ1-1, with 8 positions matching TRBD1. The CDR3 runs to 15 residues. Germline CDR1 SEHNR, CDR2 FQNEAQ (reference sequence). V dropped 4 bases and J dropped 1; count of bases not matched to a gene: 5. CDR3 amino acids: CASSSVTGENTEAFF. CDR3 sequence (DNA): TGTGCCAGCAGCTCCGTGACAGGGGAGAACACTGAAGCTTTCTTT.

This clone appeared a single time. This chain connects TRBV2 to TRBJ1-1; D might be TRBD1 (5 bases). Germline CDR1 and CDR2: SNHLY and FYNNEI. Trimming shortened V by 4 bases and J by 2 bases, and 11 bases separated the two germline ends. The CDR3 totals 14 residues. The CDR3, as DNA: TGTGCCAGCAGTGTAACCCAGGGAAACACTGAAGCTTTCTTT. It codes for CASSVTQGNTEAFF.

The rearrangement joins TRBV6-4 to TRBJ1-2, with TRBD1 identical over 11 bases. The V segment lost 2 bases and the J segment 2 bases; nucleotides outside the gene matches: 1. Germline CDR1 MRHNA, CDR2 SNTAGT. This CDR3 contains 15 residues. This CDR3 reads CASSDRTGGNYGYTF. The CDR3 DNA follows: TGTGCCAGCAGTGACCGGACAGGGGGCAACTATGGCTACACCTTC.

The V and J genes are TRBV10-3 and TRBJ2-7; tentative D call: TRBD2 (6 bases). The CDR3 is 13 amino acids. In germline, CDR1 is ENHRY, CDR2 SYGVKD. Trimming removed 3 bases at V and 7 bases at J, with 13 bases between. CDR3 protein: CAISERLGDEQYF. The CDR3, as DNA: TGTGCCATCAGTGAACGACTAGGTGATGAGCAGTACTTC.

The chain is built from TRBV18 and TRBJ2-7; the D gene is possibly TRBD1 (6 bases). The CDR3 covers 16 residues. The germline gives CDR1 KGHSH, CDR2 LQKENI. V was shortened by 2 bases and J by 5 bases, with 19 bases between the two germline ends. The CDR3, as DNA: TGTGCCAGCTCACCATTATCCAGGGGCCTCTACGACGAGCAGTACTTC. Encoded protein: CASSPLSRGLYDEQYF.

The genes are TRBV29-1 and TRBJ1-1, with D uncertain. Deletions cut 5 bases from V and 5 bases from J, with 12 bases between. Looked up from germline, CDR1 is SQVTM and CDR2 is ANQGSEA. The CDR3 has 12 residues. The CDR3 region is CSVRMDLTEAFF. CDR3 in DNA: TGCAGCGTTAGAATGGACTTGACTGAAGCTTTCTTT.